This TCR beta chain was sequenced during a study of neurological immune-mediated disorders. Trimming removed 4 bases at V and 6 bases at J, with 11 bases between. The length of the CDR3 is 12 residues. Germline assignment: CDR1 SQVTM and CDR2 ANQGSEA. MiXCR, run by TCRdb on the 5' RACE reads, gives a single entry per CDR3 protein. Here the sample spans some 56,000 distinct CDR3 sequences, roughly 3.8% being singletons. This TCR was sampled from a man in his 60s with multiple sclerosis. This chain connects TRBV29-1 to TRBJ2-3, with D unresolved. Material: PBMCs. The CDR3 reads CSVGPSGDTQYF. The CDR3 nucleotides read TGCAGCGTTGGCCCGTCAGGCGATACGCAGTATTTT.